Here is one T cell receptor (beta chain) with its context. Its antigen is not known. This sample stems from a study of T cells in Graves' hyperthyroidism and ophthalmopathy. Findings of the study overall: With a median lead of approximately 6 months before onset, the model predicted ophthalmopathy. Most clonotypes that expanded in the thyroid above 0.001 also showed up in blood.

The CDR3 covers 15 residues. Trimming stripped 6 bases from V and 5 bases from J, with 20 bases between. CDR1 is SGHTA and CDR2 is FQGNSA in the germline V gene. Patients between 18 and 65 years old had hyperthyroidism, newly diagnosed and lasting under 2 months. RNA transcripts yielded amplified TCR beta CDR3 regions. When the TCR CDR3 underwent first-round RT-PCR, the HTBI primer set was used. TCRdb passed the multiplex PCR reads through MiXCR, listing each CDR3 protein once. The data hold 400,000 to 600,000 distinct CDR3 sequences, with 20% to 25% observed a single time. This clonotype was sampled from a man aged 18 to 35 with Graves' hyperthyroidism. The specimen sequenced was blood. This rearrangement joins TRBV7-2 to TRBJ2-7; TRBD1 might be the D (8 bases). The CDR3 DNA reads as TGTGCCAGCAGTCCTTGGACAGGGCGGGGGAACGAGCAGTACTTC. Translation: CASSPWTGRGNEQYF.